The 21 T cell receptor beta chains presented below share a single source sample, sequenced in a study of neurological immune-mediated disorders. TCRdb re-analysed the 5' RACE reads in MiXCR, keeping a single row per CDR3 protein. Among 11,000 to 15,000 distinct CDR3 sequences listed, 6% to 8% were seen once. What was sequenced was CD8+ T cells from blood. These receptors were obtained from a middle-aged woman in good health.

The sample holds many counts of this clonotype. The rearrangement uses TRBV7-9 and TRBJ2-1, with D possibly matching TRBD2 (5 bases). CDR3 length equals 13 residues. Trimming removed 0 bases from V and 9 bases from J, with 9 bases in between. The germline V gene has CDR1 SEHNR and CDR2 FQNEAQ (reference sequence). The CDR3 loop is CASSLARGGEQFF. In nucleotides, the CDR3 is TGTGCCAGCAGCTTAGCGCGAGGAGGTGAGCAGTTCTTC.

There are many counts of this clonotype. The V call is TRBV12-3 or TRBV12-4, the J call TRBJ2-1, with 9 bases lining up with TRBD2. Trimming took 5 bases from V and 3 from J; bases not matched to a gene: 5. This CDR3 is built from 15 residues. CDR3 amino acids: CASSPRTSVYNEQFF. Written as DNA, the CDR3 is TGTGCCAGCAGTCCGCGGACTAGCGTCTACAATGAGCAGTTCTTC.

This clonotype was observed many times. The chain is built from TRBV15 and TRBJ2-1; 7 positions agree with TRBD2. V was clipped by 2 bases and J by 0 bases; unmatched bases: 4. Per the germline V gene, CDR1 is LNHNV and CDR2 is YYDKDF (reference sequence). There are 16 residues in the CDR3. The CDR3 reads CATSRLGGDSYNEQFF. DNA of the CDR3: TGTGCCACCAGCAGACTGGGGGGGGACTCCTACAATGAGCAGTTCTTC.

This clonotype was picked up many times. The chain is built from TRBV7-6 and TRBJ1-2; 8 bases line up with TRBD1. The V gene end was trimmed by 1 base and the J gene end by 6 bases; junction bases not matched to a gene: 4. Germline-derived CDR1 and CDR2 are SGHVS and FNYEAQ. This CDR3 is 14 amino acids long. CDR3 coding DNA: TGTGCCAGCAGCTTAGGGATGACAGGGGATGGCTACACCTTC. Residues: CASSLGMTGDGYTF.

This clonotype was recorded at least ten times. CDR3 amino acids: CASSPQGTKNIQYF. CDR3 in DNA: TGTGCCAGCAGCCCCCAGGGGACCAAAAACATTCAGTACTTC. The chain uses TRBV12-3 or TRBV12-4 and TRBJ2-4; the D gene is possibly TRBD1 (6 bases). V was cut by 6 bases and J by 2 bases, with 11 bases left in between. The CDR3 covers 14 residues.

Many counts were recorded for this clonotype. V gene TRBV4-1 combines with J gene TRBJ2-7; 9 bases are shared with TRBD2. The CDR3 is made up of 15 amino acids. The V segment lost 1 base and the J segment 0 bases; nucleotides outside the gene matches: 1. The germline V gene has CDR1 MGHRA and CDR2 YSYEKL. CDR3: CASSQGRGGSYEQYF. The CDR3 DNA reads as TGCGCCAGCAGCCAAGGGCGGGGGGGCTCCTACGAGCAGTACTTC.

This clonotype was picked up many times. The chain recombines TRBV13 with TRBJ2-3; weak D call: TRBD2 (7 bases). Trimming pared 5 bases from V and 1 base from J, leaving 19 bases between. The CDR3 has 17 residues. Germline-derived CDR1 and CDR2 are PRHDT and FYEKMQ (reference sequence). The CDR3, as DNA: TGTGCCAGCAGCGACACAGCGGAGGGGGGGCGCACAGATACGCAGTATTTT. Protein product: CASSDTAEGGRTDTQYF.

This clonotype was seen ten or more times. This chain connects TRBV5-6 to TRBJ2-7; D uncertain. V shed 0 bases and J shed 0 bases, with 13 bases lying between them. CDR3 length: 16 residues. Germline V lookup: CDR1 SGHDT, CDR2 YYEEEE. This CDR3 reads CASSLVGGSPSYEQYF. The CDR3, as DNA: TGTGCCAGCAGCTTGGTTGGTGGAAGCCCCTCCTACGAGCAGTACTTC.

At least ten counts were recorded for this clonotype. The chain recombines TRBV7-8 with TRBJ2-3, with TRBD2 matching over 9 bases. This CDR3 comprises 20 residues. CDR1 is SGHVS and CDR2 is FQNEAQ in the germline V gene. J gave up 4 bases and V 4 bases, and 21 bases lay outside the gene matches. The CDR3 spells CASSSPRTAQREVHSDTQYF. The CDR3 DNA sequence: TGTGCCAGCAGCTCCCCCCGGACAGCTCAGCGGGAGGTTCATTCAGATACGCAGTATTTT. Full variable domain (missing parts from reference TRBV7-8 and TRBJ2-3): GAGVSQSPRYKVAKRGQDVALRCDPISGHVSLFWYQQALGQGPEFLTYFQNEAQLDKSGLPSDRFFAERPEGSVSTLKIQRTQQEDSAVYLCASSSPRTAQREVHSDTQYFGPGTRLTVL.

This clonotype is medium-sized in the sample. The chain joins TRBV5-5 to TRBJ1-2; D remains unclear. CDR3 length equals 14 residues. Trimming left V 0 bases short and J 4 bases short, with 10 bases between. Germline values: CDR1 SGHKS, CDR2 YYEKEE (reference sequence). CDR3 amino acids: CASSLVGGIYGYTF. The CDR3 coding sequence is TGTGCCAGCAGCTTGGTTGGTGGTATCTATGGCTACACCTTC.

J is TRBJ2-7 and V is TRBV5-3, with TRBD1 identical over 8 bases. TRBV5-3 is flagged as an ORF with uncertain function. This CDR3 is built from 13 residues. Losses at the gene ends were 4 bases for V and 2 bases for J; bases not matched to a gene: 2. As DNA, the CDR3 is TGTGCCAGAAGCGTGGGACAGGCCTACGAGCAGTACTTC. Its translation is CARSVGQAYEQYF.

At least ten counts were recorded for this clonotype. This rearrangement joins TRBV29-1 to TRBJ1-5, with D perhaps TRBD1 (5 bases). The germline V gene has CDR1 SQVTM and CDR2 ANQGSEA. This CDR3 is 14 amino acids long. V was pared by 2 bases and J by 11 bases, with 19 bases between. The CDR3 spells CSVEIGQGGRTQHF. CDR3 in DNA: TGCAGCGTTGAAATCGGCCAGGGCGGTCGAACCCAGCATTTT. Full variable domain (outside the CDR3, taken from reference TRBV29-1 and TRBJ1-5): SAVISQKPSRDICQRGTSLTIQCQVDSQVTMMFWYRQQPGQSLTLIATANQGSEATYESGFVIDKFPISRPNLTFSTLTVSNMSPEDSSIYLCSVEIGQGGRTQHFGDGTRLSIL.

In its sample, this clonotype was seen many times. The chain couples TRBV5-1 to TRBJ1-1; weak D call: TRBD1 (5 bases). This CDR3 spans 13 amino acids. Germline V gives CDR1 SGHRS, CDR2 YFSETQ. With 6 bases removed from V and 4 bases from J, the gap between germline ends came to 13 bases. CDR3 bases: TGCGCCAGCAATAGGGGCGACAGCACTGAAGCTTTCTTT. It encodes CASNRGDSTEAFF. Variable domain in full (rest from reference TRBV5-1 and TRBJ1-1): KAGVTQTPRYLIKTRGQQVTLSCSPISGHRSVSWYQQTPGQGLQFLFEYFSETQRNKGNFPGRFSGRQFSNSRSEMNVSTLELGDSALYLCASNRGDSTEAFFGQGTRLTVV.

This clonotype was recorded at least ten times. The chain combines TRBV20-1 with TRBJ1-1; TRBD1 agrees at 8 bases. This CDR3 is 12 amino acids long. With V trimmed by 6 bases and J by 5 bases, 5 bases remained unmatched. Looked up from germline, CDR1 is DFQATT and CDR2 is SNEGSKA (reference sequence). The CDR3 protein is CSATGAGTEAFF. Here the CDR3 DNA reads TGCAGTGCGACAGGGGCGGGTACTGAAGCTTTCTTT.

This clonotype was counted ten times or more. The CDR3 spells CASSLTGGHSPLHF. Written as DNA, the CDR3 is TGTGCCAGCAGCTTGACAGGGGGCCACTCACCCCTCCACTTT. J is TRBJ1-6 and V is TRBV7-6; TRBD1 aligns across 10 bases. CDR1 and CDR2 from the germline V gene are SGHVS and FNYEAQ. The CDR3 sequence is 14 residues long. The V gene end was trimmed by 3 bases and the J gene end by 10 bases; junction bases not matched to a gene: 3.

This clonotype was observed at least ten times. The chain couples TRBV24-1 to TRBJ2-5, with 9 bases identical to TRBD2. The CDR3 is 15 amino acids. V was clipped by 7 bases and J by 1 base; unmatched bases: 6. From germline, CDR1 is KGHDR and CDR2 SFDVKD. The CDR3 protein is CATRGLAGSQETQYF. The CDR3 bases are TGTGCCACCAGAGGCCTAGCGGGGTCCCAAGAGACCCAGTACTTC.

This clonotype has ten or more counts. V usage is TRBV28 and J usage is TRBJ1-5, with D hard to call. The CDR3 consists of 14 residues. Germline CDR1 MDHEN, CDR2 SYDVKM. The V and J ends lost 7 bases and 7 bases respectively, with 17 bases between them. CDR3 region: CASISPNRGQPQHF. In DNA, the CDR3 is TGTGCCAGCATTAGCCCAAACCGGGGACAGCCCCAGCATTTT.

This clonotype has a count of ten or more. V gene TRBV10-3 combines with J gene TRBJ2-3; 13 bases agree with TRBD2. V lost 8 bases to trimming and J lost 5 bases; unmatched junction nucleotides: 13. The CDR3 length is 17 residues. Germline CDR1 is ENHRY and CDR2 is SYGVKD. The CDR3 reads CAIGIGGLAGYQDTQYF. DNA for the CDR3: TGTGCCATCGGGATTGGGGGACTAGCGGGGTATCAAGATACGCAGTATTTT.

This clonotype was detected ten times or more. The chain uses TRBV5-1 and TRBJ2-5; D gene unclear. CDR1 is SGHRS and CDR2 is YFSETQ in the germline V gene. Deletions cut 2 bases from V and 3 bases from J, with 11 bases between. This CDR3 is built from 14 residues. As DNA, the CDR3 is TGCGCCAGCAGCTTTATACAGAGCAAAGAGACCCAGTACTTC. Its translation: CASSFIQSKETQYF.

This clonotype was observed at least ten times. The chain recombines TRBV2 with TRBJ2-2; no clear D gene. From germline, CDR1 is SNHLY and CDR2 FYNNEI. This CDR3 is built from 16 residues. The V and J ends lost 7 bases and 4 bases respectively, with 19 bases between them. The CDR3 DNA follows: TGTGCCAGCATCTTCGGACCGGGTGCGGTCACCGGGGAGCTGTTTTTT. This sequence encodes CASIFGPGAVTGELFF.

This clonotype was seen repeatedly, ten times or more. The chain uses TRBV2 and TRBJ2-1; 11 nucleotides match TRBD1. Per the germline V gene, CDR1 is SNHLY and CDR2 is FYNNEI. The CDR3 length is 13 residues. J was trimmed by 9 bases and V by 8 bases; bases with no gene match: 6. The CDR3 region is CASVWDRGGEQFF. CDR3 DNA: TGTGCCAGCGTGTGGGACAGGGGGGGTGAGCAGTTCTTC.